The 22 T cell receptor beta chains below all came from one sample that was sequenced in a study of T cell repertoires in cytomegalovirus infection (dated by TCRdb to 2018 to 2020). TCRdb lists the instrument as Illumina HiSeq 1500. The public sequencing data were trimmed at Q25 with fastp and processed into clonotypes with MiXCR by TCRdb, which kept only in-frame beta chains. Each record represents a unique CDR3 protein, reported with the most common genes and DNA among its rows. The sample table shows roughly 180,000 distinct CDR3 sequences, and about 30% are seen once. The ten largest clones represent around 29% of the sample. Source material: PBMCs. These receptors were obtained from a human donor in good health (CMV status not recorded). Some clones in this sample may be carry-over from other donors' samples.

The chain uses TRBV20-1 and TRBJ1-1; D remains ambiguous. Germline CDR1 and CDR2: DFQATT and SNEGSKA (reference sequence). Trimming took off 0 bases at V and 0 bases at J, with 11 bases between the two ends. The CDR3 extends over 15 amino acids. The CDR3 protein is CSARDRSRMNTEAFF. CDR3 DNA: TGCAGTGCTAGAGACAGGTCCCGCATGAACACTGAAGCTTTCTTT.

This clonotype showed up many times. The gene calls are TRBV20-1 and TRBJ2-2, with D perhaps given as TRBD1 or TRBD2 (5 bases each). V was trimmed by 1 base and J by 0 bases, leaving 12 bases between them. CDR1 DFQATT and CDR2 SNEGSKA come from the germline V gene (reference sequence). The CDR3 consists of 16 residues. CDR3: CSARAHGTANTGELFF. As DNA, the CDR3 is TGCAGTGCTAGAGCTCACGGGACCGCGAACACCGGGGAGCTGTTTTTT.

The sample holds a few counts of this clonotype. J is TRBJ2-3 and V is TRBV12-3 or TRBV12-4; TRBD2 matches at 15 bases. The CDR3 contains 18 residues. J gave up 6 bases and V 5 bases, and 12 bases lay outside the gene matches. The CDR3 bases are TGTGCCAGCAGTCCCCCTGGACTAGCGGGGGGGGAGGTGGATACGCAGTATTTT. Its protein is CASSPPGLAGGEVDTQYF.

This clonotype was seen a handful of times. At one boundary the junction diverges from the germline segment, which might be a read error. The chain couples TRBV7-7 to TRBJ1-2; 7 bases map to TRBD1. The CDR3 has 12 residues. CDR1 is SSHAT and CDR2 is FNYEAQ in the germline V gene (reference sequence). The CDR3 loop is CASSPDRDVYTF. DNA of the CDR3: TGTGCTAGCAGCCCCGACAGGGATGTCTACACCTTC.

The J gene is TRBJ2-7, the V gene TRBV7-3, with 7 positions matching TRBD2. The CDR3 is made up of 14 amino acids. V shed 5 bases and J 4 bases; nucleotides not matched to a gene: 8. The V gene's germline CDR1 is SGHTA and CDR2 FQGTGA. In nucleotides, the CDR3 is TGTGCCAGCAGCCCTAACGGAGCGGGGTACGAGCAGTACTTC. It encodes CASSPNGAGYEQYF.

This rearrangement joins TRBV5-4 to TRBJ2-7, with a possible D match to TRBD2 (6 bases). Germline V gene data show CDR1 as SGHNT and CDR2 as YYREEE (reference sequence). The CDR3 extends over 17 amino acids. Trimming removed 4 bases at V and 7 bases at J, with 27 bases between. In nucleotides, the CDR3 is TGTGCCAGCAGCCCGGGGCCGGCCAGGGAGGATCAGGAGGAGCAGTACTTC. Its protein product is CASSPGPAREDQEEQYF.

This clonotype was counted at least ten times. This chain joins TRBV7-2 and TRBJ2-1; D is ambiguous. Germline CDR1 SGHTA, CDR2 FQGNSA. This CDR3 comprises 16 residues. The V end was cut by 1 base, the J end by 0 bases, with 10 bases between. Here the CDR3 reads CASSLVARSSYNEQFF. The CDR3 DNA follows: TGTGCCAGCAGCTTAGTGGCACGGAGCTCCTACAATGAGCAGTTCTTC. Together with reference TRBV7-2 and TRBJ2-1, the CDR3 gives the full variable domain: GAGVSQSPSNKVTEKGKDVELRCDPISGHTALYWYRQSLGQGLEFLIYFQGNSAPDKSGLPSDRFSAERTGGSVSTLTIQRTQQEDSAVYLCASSLVARSSYNEQFFGPGTRLTVL.

This rearrangement joins TRBV29-1 to TRBJ1-2; 8 bases align to TRBD1. The germline gives CDR1 SQVTM, CDR2 ANQGSEA. CDR3 size: 15 residues. CDR3 sequence reads: CSDLDRGWGDYGYTF. The CDR3 nucleotides are TGCAGTGACCTTGACAGGGGATGGGGTGACTATGGCTACACCTTC.

The chain couples TRBV6-5 to TRBJ1-2, with D unclear. The V and J ends lost 8 bases and 2 bases respectively, with 12 bases between them. This CDR3 spans 13 amino acids. The V gene's germline CDR1 is MNHEY and CDR2 SVGAGI. CDR3 in DNA: TGTGCCAGCTTTAATGGAGGGAACTATGGCTACACCTTC. Its translation is CASFNGGNYGYTF.

The rearrangement links TRBV3-1 to TRBJ1-1, with 8 nucleotides matching TRBD1. In germline, CDR1 is LGHDT, CDR2 YNNKEL (reference sequence). Trimming took 1 base from V and 6 from J; bases not matched to a gene: 7. The CDR3 is 15 amino acids. The CDR3 nucleotides are TGTGCCAGCAGCCAAGTGTCTTGGACAGGGCCTGAAGCTTTCTTT. The encoded protein is CASSQVSWTGPEAFF.

This clonotype was observed many times. The chain has TRBV12-3 or TRBV12-4 and TRBJ1-5; possible D gene TRBD1, 5 bases. V gave up 7 bases and J gave up 4 bases, with 14 bases separating them. The CDR3 has 14 amino acids. The DNA for the CDR3 is TGTGCCAGCACCCGATCGGGGGTTAATCAGCCCCAGCATTTT. Translated, it gives CASTRSGVNQPQHF.

This clonotype was counted many times. CDR3 sequence (DNA): TGTGCCAGCAGCTTAAGAGGACAGGGGTTAACTGAAGCTTTCTTT. It is translated as CASSLRGQGLTEAFF. J is TRBJ1-1 and V is TRBV7-2; TRBD1 matches 9 bases. V lost 2 bases and J lost 5; bases outside the gene matches: 6. The CDR3 has 15 residues. Germline CDR1 and CDR2: SGHTA and FQGNSA.

The genes are TRBV7-2 and TRBJ2-7, with 9 positions matching TRBD1. With 4 bases clipped from V and 6 bases from J, the junction kept 10 bases outside the gene matches. The CDR3 extends over 15 amino acids. Germline V gene lookup returns CDR1 SGHTA and CDR2 FQGNSA. The CDR3 sequence is CASSSEGTGTREQYF. DNA for the CDR3: TGTGCCAGCAGCTCCGAGGGGACAGGGACGCGCGAGCAGTACTTC.

The chain couples TRBV12-3 or TRBV12-4 to TRBJ1-1; a weak D match, TRBD1 (6 bases). The CDR3 is 14 amino acids. V lost 5 bases to trimming and J lost 4 bases, with 14 bases between them. The CDR3 DNA reads TGTGCCAGCAGTCCCCGGAGAGGGGGCACTGAAGCTTTCTTT. It translates to CASSPRRGGTEAFF.

In the case of this clonotype: One end of the junction varies from germline; a read error may be responsible. The chain links TRBV2 to TRBJ1-4; D might be TRBD1 (6 bases). CDR1 and CDR2 from the germline V gene are SNHLY and FYNNEI. The CDR3 totals 17 residues. This CDR3 is CTSRHRTEQKANEKLFF. For the CDR3, the DNA is TGTACCAGCAGGCACCGGACAGAGCAGAAGGCTAATGAAAAACTGTTTTTT.

V gene TRBV6-1 combines with J gene TRBJ1-5, with TRBD1 as a possible D gene (6 bases). Trimming took off 6 bases at V and 2 bases at J, with 14 bases between the two ends. The germline gives CDR1 MNHNS, CDR2 SASEGT. The CDR3 covers 15 residues. CDR3 amino acids: CASRVGGAGNQPQHF. CDR3 bases: TGTGCCAGCAGAGTGGGGGGGGCTGGCAATCAGCCCCAGCATTTT.

This clonotype occurred a few times. V usage is TRBV14 and J usage is TRBJ2-5; tentative D call: TRBD1 (6 bases). This CDR3 is built from 15 residues. Germline CDR1 SGHDN, CDR2 FVKESK. V lost 1 base to trimming and J lost 3 bases, with 12 bases between them. In DNA, the CDR3 is TGTGCCAGCAGCCAAGGGTACAGGGCGGAAGAGACCCAGTACTTC. Protein sequence: CASSQGYRAEETQYF.

The rearrangement links TRBV7-3 to TRBJ2-7, with TRBD1 as a possible D gene (5 bases). V lost 1 base, J lost 2 bases, and 9 bases lay in between. CDR1 and CDR2 (germline): SGHTA, FQGTGA. CDR3 length: 14 residues. The CDR3: CASSLRPGTYEQYF. The DNA of the CDR3 is TGTGCCAGCAGCTTAAGGCCAGGGACCTACGAGCAGTACTTC.

This clonotype was detected many times. The chain has TRBV7-6 and TRBJ2-7; maybe TRBD1 (6 bases). Trimming cost V 1 base and J 2 bases, with 6 bases left between them. CDR3 size: 13 residues. From germline, CDR1 is SGHVS and CDR2 FNYEAQ. The CDR3 is CASSLGTAYEQYF. DNA for the CDR3: TGTGCCAGCAGCTTAGGGACAGCCTACGAGCAGTACTTC.

The chain is built from TRBV10-3 and TRBJ2-7; D is possibly TRBD1 (7 bases). The germline CDR1 and CDR2 sequences are ENHRY and SYGVKD. CDR3 length: 15 amino acids. Trimming removed 4 bases at V and 5 bases at J, with 18 bases between. The CDR3 loop is CAISGRGQSEHEQYF. Written as DNA, the CDR3 is TGTGCCATCAGTGGGAGGGGACAGTCGGAGCACGAGCAGTACTTC.

This clonotype has more than one count but fewer than ten. The rearrangement joins TRBV2 to TRBJ2-5; D not resolved. V lost 2 bases and J 0 bases, leaving 13 bases between the germline ends. This CDR3 region has 16 residues. Germline V gene data show CDR1 as SNHLY and CDR2 as FYNNEI. CDR3 loop: CASSEFRLDHQETQYF. Written as DNA, the CDR3 is TGTGCCAGCAGTGAATTTCGGCTAGATCACCAAGAGACCCAGTACTTC.

This chain links TRBV6-5 with TRBJ1-1, with a possible D match to TRBD1 (6 bases). V lost 4 bases and J 3 bases, leaving 15 bases between the germline ends. The CDR3 consists of 15 residues. Germline V gene lookup returns CDR1 MNHEY and CDR2 SVGAGI. CDR3 protein: CASSFRTVADTEAFF. DNA for the CDR3: TGTGCCAGCAGTTTTCGGACAGTCGCCGACACTGAAGCTTTCTTT.